Shown below are 22 T cell receptor beta chains from a single sample sequenced in a study of T-cell reconstitution after alpha-beta-depleted transplantation in children. Unique molecular identifiers were built into the TCRbeta library. TCRdb fed the PCR reads into MiXCR, producing one record per CDR3 protein. The data contain 780,000 or so distinct CDR3 sequences, 15% to 20% of them singletons. Sequenced here: PBMCs, mostly from graft donor cells, sampled 360 days after TCRalphabeta/CD19-depleted stem cell transplant. These TCRs come from a male patient younger than 18 who had a stem cell transplant for acute lymphoblastic leukemia, so the T cells may come from the graft donor.

This clonotype has only a few counts. CDR3: CASSFRDGFSYEQYF. CDR3 in DNA: TGTGCCAGCAGCTTCCGGGACGGCTTCTCCTACGAGCAGTACTTC. The chain combines TRBV5-7 with TRBJ2-7; D tentatively fits TRBD1 or TRBD2 (5 bases each). TRBV5-7 is an ORF; its function is uncertain. The V gene lost 2 bases and the J gene lost 0 bases, with 12 bases spanning the gap. This CDR3 comprises 15 residues.

This chain joins TRBV20-1 and TRBJ2-2; D is tentatively TRBD1 or TRBD2 (5 bases each). CDR1 DFQATT and CDR2 SNEGSKA come from the germline V gene (reference sequence). The CDR3 is 13 amino acids. V was trimmed by 5 bases and J by 3 bases, leaving 10 bases between them. The CDR3 region has the DNA TGCAGTGCTGGGGACCTTTACACCGGGGAGCTGTTTTTT. It encodes CSAGDLYTGELFF.

J is TRBJ2-1 and V is TRBV28; perhaps TRBD2 as D (6 bases). The V gene lost 6 bases and the J gene lost 2 bases, with 23 bases spanning the gap. The CDR3 consists of 18 residues. Germline V gene data show CDR1 as MDHEN and CDR2 as SYDVKM. The CDR3 nucleotides read TGTGCCAGCAGCCGCCGCCCCCCGGACTACCCGACCTACAATGAGCAGTTCTTC. It yields the protein CASSRRPPDYPTYNEQFF.

At least ten counts were recorded for this clonotype. The V call is TRBV2, the J call TRBJ2-7; 9 nucleotides line up with TRBD2. Germline CDR1 reads SNHLY; CDR2 reads FYNNEI. This CDR3 has 15 amino acids. V lost 2 bases to trimming and J lost 2 bases; unmatched junction nucleotides: 4. CDR3 sequence: CASSELLAGTYEQYF. The CDR3 DNA follows: TGTGCCAGCAGTGAACTCCTAGCGGGAACCTACGAGCAGTACTTC.

About this clonotype: At one end the junction does not follow the germline gene, possibly because of a read error. The chain joins TRBV20-1 to TRBJ2-3; a possible D gene is TRBD1 (6 bases). Germline V lookup: CDR1 DFQATT, CDR2 SNEGSKA (reference sequence). The CDR3 extends over 13 amino acids. CDR3 amino acids: CSALGGHTDTQCF. Written as DNA, the CDR3 is TGCAGTGCCCTAGGGGGACACACAGATACGCAGTGTTTT.

This clonotype has ten or more counts. The chain carries TRBV5-1 and TRBJ1-1; no firm D call. This CDR3 has 14 residues. Germline V lookup: CDR1 SGHRS, CDR2 YFSETQ. V lost 5 bases and J 0 bases, leaving 11 bases between the germline ends. The CDR3 DNA is TGCGCCAGCAGAGCTCCAGGTCTGAACACTGAAGCTTTCTTT. Amino acids: CASRAPGLNTEAFF.

This clonotype was found many times. V and J are TRBV6-5 and TRBJ1-1, with a possible D match to TRBD1 (5 bases). Per the germline V gene, CDR1 is MNHEY and CDR2 is SVGAGI. This CDR3 has 14 amino acids. Trimming removed 1 base from V and 6 bases from J, with 12 bases in between. The CDR3 DNA is TGTGCCAGCAGTTACTTAAGGGGTAACTCTGAAGCTTTCTTT. Translating it yields CASSYLRGNSEAFF.

V usage is TRBV7-6 and J usage is TRBJ2-7, with D possibly being TRBD1 (5 bases). The CDR3 totals 14 residues. V shed 5 bases and J shed 2 bases, with 13 bases lying between them. From germline, CDR1 is SGHVS and CDR2 FNYEAQ. As DNA, the CDR3 is TGTGCCAGCAGCCTCCCTGACAGAACCTACGAGCAGTACTTC. Protein product: CASSLPDRTYEQYF. Using reference TRBV7-6 and TRBJ2-7 for the parts outside the CDR3, the full variable domain is GAGVSQSPRYKVTKRGQDVALRCDPISGHVSLYWYRQALGQGPEFLTYFNYEAQQDKSGLPNDRFSAERPEGSISTLTIQRTEQRDSAMYRCASSLPDRTYEQYFGPGTRLTVT.

The V and J genes are TRBV20-1 and TRBJ1-6; 9 bases match TRBD1. This CDR3 region has 14 residues. CDR1 and CDR2 from the germline V gene are DFQATT and SNEGSKA (reference sequence). V lost 4 bases and J lost 8; bases outside the gene matches: 6. The CDR3 nucleotides read TGCAGTGCTAAGTCTGGACAGGGGCATTCACCCCTCCACTTT. The encoded protein is CSAKSGQGHSPLHF.

In its sample, this clonotype was seen a few times. The V call is TRBV6-1, the J call TRBJ2-7; D is possibly TRBD1 (7 bases). The CDR3 extends over 16 amino acids. V was pared by 8 bases and J by 0 bases, with 20 bases between. Germline V gene sequence: CDR1 MNHNS, CDR2 SASEGT. The CDR3 loop is CASLSTQGRSSYEQYF. The DNA of the CDR3 is TGTGCCAGCCTCTCCACACAGGGGAGGAGCTCCTACGAGCAGTACTTC.

This clonotype was observed a few times. This rearrangement joins TRBV11-1 to TRBJ2-5; 8 nucleotides agree with TRBD2. In germline, CDR1 is SGHAT, CDR2 FQDESV (reference sequence). The CDR3 runs to 16 residues. V lost 0 bases, J lost 4 bases, and 7 bases stayed unmatched. The CDR3 bases are TGTGCCAGCAGCTTAGCGGACAGCGGGAGAAGAGAGACCCAGTACTTC. Translating gives CASSLADSGRRETQYF.

V usage is TRBV5-1 and J usage is TRBJ2-1; 15 bases match TRBD2. The ends lost 4 bases at V and 14 bases at J; junction bases unmatched: 10. Germline-derived CDR1 and CDR2 are SGHRS and YFSETQ. The CDR3 is 15 residues long. The CDR3, as DNA: TGCGCCAGCAGCGAGACCGGGACTAGCGGGAGGAGAGAGTTCTTC. This encodes CASSETGTSGRREFF.

This clonotype came up many times. The genes are TRBV20-1 and TRBJ2-1; TRBD2 agrees at 11 bases. The ends lost 4 bases at V and 5 bases at J; junction bases unmatched: 4. Germline V gene data show CDR1 as DFQATT and CDR2 as SNEGSKA (reference sequence). The CDR3 is 14 residues long. The CDR3 DNA sequence: TGCAGTGCTATCCCGGGACTAGCGGACAATGAGCAGTTCTTC. This codes for CSAIPGLADNEQFF.

This clonotype showed up just a few times. At one of its ends the junction is not consistent with the germline gene, which may arise from a read error. The chain couples TRBV12-3 or TRBV12-4 to TRBJ2-7; 8 bases match TRBD1. The CDR3 runs 16 residues. The CDR3 sequence: CASSLQGALISHEQYF. In DNA form, the CDR3 reads TGTGCCAGCAGTCTCCAGGGGGCTCTGATCTCCCACGAGCAGTACTTC.

This clonotype has a handful of counts. This chain links TRBV4-2 with TRBJ2-5, with TRBD2 identical over 8 bases. This CDR3 spans 13 amino acids. Germline trimming cut 0 bases from V and 9 bases from J; bases unmatched to any gene: 3. CDR1 LGHNA and CDR2 YNFKEQ come from the germline V gene. The DNA of the CDR3 is TGTGCCAGCAGCCAAGATAGCGGGGCGGCCCAGTACTTC. This translates into CASSQDSGAAQYF.

This clonotype was detected ten times or more. The gene calls are TRBV7-9 and TRBJ1-5; weak D call: TRBD1 (5 bases). CDR1 and CDR2 (germline): SEHNR, FQNEAQ (reference sequence). V lost 5 bases and J 7 bases, leaving 15 bases between the germline ends. The CDR3 is 14 residues long. CDR3 loop: CASSPAGGNQPQHF. Here the CDR3 DNA reads TGTGCCAGCAGCCCCGCTGGGGGGAACCAGCCCCAGCATTTT.

The rearrangement joins TRBV6-5 to TRBJ1-2; 7 bases line up with TRBD1. The CDR3 extends over 14 amino acids. Germline V lookup: CDR1 MNHEY, CDR2 SVGAGI. The trim removed 0 bases at V and 4 bases at J, leaving 2 bases unmatched. CDR3 region: CASSYSDRFYGYTF. CDR3 bases: TGTGCCAGCAGTTACTCGGACAGGTTCTATGGCTACACCTTC.

The chain couples TRBV5-5 to TRBJ2-2, with D tentatively TRBD1 (6 bases). The V and J ends lost 4 bases and 1 base respectively, with 14 bases between them. Germline-derived CDR1 and CDR2 are SGHKS and YYEKEE (reference sequence). The CDR3 contains 16 residues. Written as DNA, the CDR3 is TGTGCCAGCAGCGCGCCCGGACAGCGGAACACCGGGGAGCTGTTTTTT. It codes for CASSAPGQRNTGELFF.

This clonotype showed up many times. The junction departs from the called germline gene at one end, perhaps through a read error. V gene TRBV5-1 combines with J gene TRBJ2-1, with 14 bases that match TRBD2. There are 17 residues in the CDR3. Germline CDR1 SGHRS, CDR2 YFSETQ. The CDR3 spells CASSLGTSGSSYNEQFF. Written as DNA, the CDR3 is TGTGCCAGCAGCTTGGGGACTAGCGGGAGCTCCTACAATGAGCAGTTCTTC.

The V gene is TRBV7-2, the J gene TRBJ2-1, with 10 bases aligning to TRBD2. Losses at the gene ends were 2 bases for V and 0 bases for J; bases not matched to a gene: 4. Germline values: CDR1 SGHTA, CDR2 FQGNSA. This CDR3 spans 17 amino acids. The CDR3 here is CASSLSLAGASYNEQFF. The CDR3 DNA is TGTGCCAGCAGCTTAAGTCTAGCGGGAGCCTCCTACAATGAGCAGTTCTTC.

The J gene is TRBJ2-5, the V gene TRBV4-1, with TRBD2 matching 8 bases. V was clipped by 0 bases and J by 5 bases; unmatched bases: 11. The CDR3 is 17 residues long. CDR1 is MGHRA, CDR2 YSYEKL, per germline. The CDR3 region has the DNA TGCGCCAGCAGCCAAGATCGCGCGGGAGGTACTGGGGAGACCCAGTACTTC. Amino acids: CASSQDRAGGTGETQYF.

The genes are TRBV5-1 and TRBJ2-7; 8 bases align to TRBD1. CDR1 and CDR2 from the germline V gene are SGHRS and YFSETQ. The CDR3 is 15 residues long. Losses at the gene ends were 0 bases for V and 3 bases for J; bases not matched to a gene: 5. The CDR3 protein is CASSLVQGAHYEQYF. As DNA, the CDR3 is TGCGCCAGCAGCTTGGTCCAGGGGGCTCACTACGAGCAGTACTTC.